Following are 22 T cell receptor beta chains from one sample sequenced in a study of blood T cell repertoires in COVID-19 (dated by TCRdb to about 2020). Library construction relied on the immunoSEQ multiplex PCR assay. In its TCRdb copy, this immuneACCESS table keeps in-frame sequences only and misses some clones. Where compared with another copy, unresolved V genes explain less than half of these, and the others have no known cause. The sample yields approximately 350,000 clones; more than 80% were counted once. Around 1% of the sample comes from the top ten. The sequencing input was PBMCs or T cells enriched from blood (not recorded which). These receptors came from a man between 18 and 35 years old who had recovered from COVID-19.

The chain uses TRBV3-1 (or the pseudogene TRBV3-2) and TRBJ2-7; no clear D gene. Per the germline V gene, CDR1 is LGHDT and CDR2 is YNNKEL (reference sequence). V was pared by 1 base and J by 5 bases, with 9 bases between. The CDR3 loop spans 13 amino acids. CDR3 loop: CASSQAGSHEQYF. DNA of the CDR3: TGTGCCAGCAGCCAAGCGGGTAGCCACGAGCAGTACTTC.

The chain couples TRBV5-4 to TRBJ2-2; 7 positions agree with TRBD1. V lost 5 bases and J lost 5; bases outside the gene matches: 3. CDR1 SGHNT and CDR2 YYREEE come from the germline V gene (reference sequence). The CDR3 loop spans 13 amino acids. CDR3: CASRSTGTGELFF. CDR3 nucleotides: TGTGCCAGCAGGTCGACAGGGACCGGGGAGCTGTTTTTT.

V gene TRBV3-1 (or the pseudogene TRBV3-2) combines with J gene TRBJ2-3, with D possibly TRBD1 on 6 matching bases. Trimming took 0 bases from V and 2 from J, leaving 18 bases between them. The CDR3 runs 18 residues. Germline V lookup: CDR1 LGHDT, CDR2 YNNKEL (reference sequence). CDR3 loop: CASSQDRGTCLLTDTQYF. Here the CDR3 DNA reads TGTGCCAGCAGCCAAGATCGAGGGACATGCCTCCTCACAGATACGCAGTATTTT.

This CDR3 reads CASRLTGGVSTEAFF. In DNA, the CDR3 is TGTGCCAGCCGCCTGACAGGGGGTGTAAGCACTGAAGCTTTCTTT. The gene calls are TRBV11-2 and TRBJ1-1; 9 bases fit TRBD1. V lost 8 bases, J lost 4 bases, and 11 bases stayed unmatched. Germline lookup yields CDR1 SGHAT and CDR2 FQNNGV. The CDR3 is 15 residues long.

The chain couples TRBV7-3 to TRBJ2-7; D is uncertain. This CDR3 spans 15 amino acids. Germline V gene data show CDR1 as SGHTA and CDR2 as FQGTGA. Trimming left V 1 base short and J 6 bases short, with 16 bases between. CDR3 region: CASSLNSNLMSEQYF. The DNA for the CDR3 is TGTGCCAGCAGCTTAAATTCGAACTTAATGTCCGAGCAGTACTTC.

J is TRBJ1-2 and V is TRBV13; possible D gene TRBD1, 5 bases. The germline V gene has CDR1 PRHDT and CDR2 FYEKMQ (reference sequence). V was shortened by 0 bases and J by 6 bases, with 11 bases between the two germline ends. This CDR3 is 14 amino acids long. CDR3 sequence (DNA): TGTGCCAGCAGCTTAGGGCCCAGGGTAGATGGCTACACCTTC. Protein: CASSLGPRVDGYTF.

The chain is built from TRBV5-4 and TRBJ1-4; 7 bases are a match to TRBD1. V trimming: 4 bases; J trimming: 0 bases; junction bases outside the gene matches: 9. The germline gives CDR1 SGHNT, CDR2 YYREEE (reference sequence). The CDR3 runs 17 residues. Here the CDR3 DNA reads TGTGCCAGCAGCCCTAGCGGGACAGCTACAACTAATGAAAAACTGTTTTTT. This codes for CASSPSGTATTNEKLFF.

A note on this clone: The identical CDR3 is also encoded by other nucleotide sequences in the sample. The chain couples TRBV6-1 to TRBJ1-4; 7 bases align to TRBD1. CDR1 and CDR2 (germline): MNHNS, SASEGT. The CDR3 is 16 amino acids. V lost 0 bases to trimming and J lost 5 bases; unmatched junction nucleotides: 6. CDR3 amino acids: CASSEAAGTANEKLFF. Written as DNA, the CDR3 is TGTGCCAGCAGTGAAGCGGCAGGGACAGCCAATGAAAAACTGTTTTTT.

The chain has TRBV7-2 and TRBJ2-2; tentative D call: TRBD2 (5 bases). Per germline, CDR1 SGHTA and CDR2 FQGNSA. V was clipped by 1 base and J by 7 bases, with 10 bases between them. This CDR3 region has 14 residues. The CDR3 sequence: CASSLVLAGGELFF. The CDR3 nucleotides read TGTGCCAGCAGCTTAGTTCTCGCGGGCGGGGAGCTGTTTTTT.

This sequence joins TRBV11-3 and TRBJ2-7; 7 bases line up with TRBD2. This CDR3 spans 14 amino acids. CDR1 and CDR2 (germline): SGHNT, YENEEA. V gave up 6 bases and J gave up 6 bases; unmatched junction bases: 11. Here the CDR3 reads CASRLVAGEGEQYF. The CDR3 region has the DNA TGTGCCAGCAGACTAGTGGCGGGAGAAGGCGAGCAGTACTTC.

The chain is built from TRBV27 and TRBJ2-5; D perhaps matches TRBD2 (6 bases). The CDR3 totals 16 residues. Germline values: CDR1 MNHEY, CDR2 SMNVEV (reference sequence). The V end was cut by 4 bases, the J end by 4 bases, with 19 bases between. The CDR3 DNA follows: TGTGCCAGCAGTTCGCGATTCGGGGGAGCGGGAGAGACCCAGTACTTC. This translates into CASSSRFGGAGETQYF.

The chain carries TRBV12-3 or TRBV12-4 and TRBJ1-1, with TRBD1 as a possible D gene (5 bases). The CDR3 is 13 amino acids. V dropped 4 bases and J dropped 1 base, with 7 bases sitting between them. CDR3 protein: CASSWGANTEAFF. The CDR3 DNA sequence: TGTGCCAGCAGTTGGGGCGCGAACACTGAAGCTTTCTTT.

The CDR3 region has the DNA TGTGCCAGCAGCTCTACTAGCGGTACGGAAGAGACCCAGTACTTC. Its translation is CASSSTSGTEETQYF. This chain connects TRBV14 to TRBJ2-5; 8 bases fit TRBD2. Germline values: CDR1 SGHDN, CDR2 FVKESK. The V segment lost 5 bases and the J segment 3 bases; nucleotides outside the gene matches: 8. The CDR3 is 15 amino acids. Full variable domain (remainder filled in from reference TRBV14 and TRBJ2-5): EAGVTQFPSHSVIEKGQTVTLRCDPISGHDNLYWYRRVMGKEIKFLLHFVKESKQDESGMPNNRFLAERTGGTYSTLKVQPAELEDSGVYFCASSSTSGTEETQYFGPGTRLLVL.

This rearrangement joins TRBV9 to TRBJ1-3, with D possibly being TRBD1 (6 bases). Germline CDR1 SGDLS, CDR2 YYNGEE. The CDR3 contains 15 residues. Trimming cost V 4 bases and J 2 bases, with 13 bases left between them. The CDR3 DNA is TGTGCCAGCAGCACCCAGGGGCTACCTGGAAACACCATATATTTT. It specifies CASSTQGLPGNTIYF.

Only one count was recorded for this clone. The chain carries TRBV6-5 and TRBJ1-2, with D unresolved. The germline V gene encodes CDR1 MNHEY and CDR2 SVGAGI. The CDR3 is 14 amino acids. V dropped 6 bases and J dropped 9 bases, with 20 bases sitting between them. The CDR3 reads CASSHPIREPRYTF. CDR3 sequence (DNA): TGTGCCAGCAGCCACCCCATCCGGGAACCCCGCTACACCTTC.

The CDR3 loop is CASSSPGTRTHEQFF. The CDR3 nucleotides are TGTGCCAGCAGTTCCCCCGGGACTAGGACCCATGAGCAGTTCTTC. This chain connects TRBV27 to TRBJ2-1, with TRBD2 matching over 8 bases. V lost 4 bases and J lost 8; bases outside the gene matches: 10. Germline CDR1 reads MNHEY; CDR2 reads SMNVEV (reference sequence). This CDR3 region has 15 residues.

This clone has just one count. V usage is TRBV6-5 and J usage is TRBJ1-4; no clear D. CDR1 is MNHEY, CDR2 SVGAGI, per germline. The CDR3 sequence is 15 residues long. Trimming took off 6 bases at V and 7 bases at J, with 18 bases between the two ends. CDR3 bases: TGTGCCAGCAGAGCCGGGGTCAGCTCTGTTGAAAAACTGTTTTTT. Translating it yields CASRAGVSSVEKLFF.

V gene TRBV15 combines with J gene TRBJ2-1; 9 nucleotides agree with TRBD2. J lost 8 bases, V lost 0 bases, and 8 bases had no gene match. Germline-derived CDR1 and CDR2 are LNHNV and YYDKDF (reference sequence). The CDR3 spans 16 residues. The CDR3 spells CATSREFGLAGDEQFF. DNA of the CDR3: TGTGCCACCAGCAGAGAGTTCGGATTAGCGGGAGATGAGCAGTTCTTC.

In the case of this clone: This sample also contains other DNA sequences that code for the same CDR3. The V gene is TRBV9, the J gene TRBJ2-1, with a weak D call TRBD2 (5 bases). The CDR3 contains 15 residues. Germline V lookup: CDR1 SGDLS, CDR2 YYNGEE. V was pared by 0 bases and J by 4 bases, with 11 bases between. CDR3: CASSVGTGLYNEQFF. CDR3 in DNA: TGTGCCAGCAGCGTAGGGACTGGGTTATACAATGAGCAGTTCTTC. Combining the CDR3 with reference TRBV9 and TRBJ2-1 gives the whole variable domain DSGVTQTPKHLITATGQRVTLRCSPRSGDLSVYWYQQSLDQGLQFLIQYYNGEERAKGNILERFSAQQFPDLHSELNLSSLELGDSALYFCASSVGTGLYNEQFFGPGTRLTVL.

This clone is a singleton in its sample. The gene calls are TRBV7-2 and TRBJ2-7, with 9 nucleotides matching TRBD1. The germline V gene encodes CDR1 SGHTA and CDR2 FQGNSA. The CDR3 sequence is 15 residues long. V trimming: 2 bases; J trimming: 3 bases; junction bases outside the gene matches: 5. CDR3 sequence reads: CASSLTGGWNYEQYF. CDR3 coding DNA: TGTGCCAGCAGCTTAACAGGGGGCTGGAACTACGAGCAGTACTTC. Together with reference TRBV7-2 and TRBJ2-7, the CDR3 gives the full variable domain: GAGVSQSPSNKVTEKGKDVELRCDPISGHTALYWYRQSLGQGLEFLIYFQGNSAPDKSGLPSDRFSAERTGGSVSTLTIQRTQQEDSAVYLCASSLTGGWNYEQYFGPGTRLTVT.

The chain links TRBV6-6 to TRBJ1-2, with a possible D match to TRBD1 (6 bases). The CDR3 has 12 amino acids. Germline V gives CDR1 MNHNY, CDR2 SVGAGI (reference sequence). Trimming took off 4 bases at V and 8 bases at J, with 11 bases between the two ends. The CDR3 DNA reads as TGTGCCAGCAGTTCCAGGGGTTTAGGCTACACCTTC. It is translated as CASSSRGLGYTF.

The rearrangement uses TRBV5-1 and TRBJ1-1; maybe TRBD1 (5 bases). The germline gives CDR1 SGHRS, CDR2 YFSETQ. This CDR3 comprises 15 residues. V lost 4 bases, J lost 1 base, and 14 bases lay in between. The CDR3 reads CASSPLPDRNTEAFF. The CDR3 DNA sequence: TGCGCCAGCAGCCCCCTTCCCGACAGGAACACTGAAGCTTTCTTT.